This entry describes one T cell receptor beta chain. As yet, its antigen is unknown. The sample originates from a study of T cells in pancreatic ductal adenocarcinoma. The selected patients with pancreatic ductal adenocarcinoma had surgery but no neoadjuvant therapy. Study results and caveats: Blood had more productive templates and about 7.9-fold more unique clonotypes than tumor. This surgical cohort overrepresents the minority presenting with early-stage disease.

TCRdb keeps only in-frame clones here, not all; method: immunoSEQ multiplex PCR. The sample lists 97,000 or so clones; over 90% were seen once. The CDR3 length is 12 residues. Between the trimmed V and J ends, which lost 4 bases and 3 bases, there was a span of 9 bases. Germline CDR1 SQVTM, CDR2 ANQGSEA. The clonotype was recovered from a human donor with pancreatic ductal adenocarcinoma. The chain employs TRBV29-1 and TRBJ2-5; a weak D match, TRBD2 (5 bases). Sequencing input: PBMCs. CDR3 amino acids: CSVADGEETQYF. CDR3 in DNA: TGCAGCGTTGCAGACGGGGAAGAGACCCAGTACTTC.